This TCR beta chain was captured in a study of blood T cell repertoires in COVID-19. Study summary: Acute and convalescent COVID-19 specimens originated in the United States, Italy and Spain. T cells, B-cell-depleted T cells, or PBMCs supplied cDNA or gDNA.

Original analysis: The authors estimated nucleated cell counts from reference gene primer amplification. Libraries were prepared by immunoSEQ multiplex PCR; TCRdb keeps only in-frame clonotypes and omits some of them. That table gives V, J and clone size, and the DNA gave D and trimming. The table has around 97,000 clones, roughly 89% seen once. Trimming removed 5 bases at V and 7 bases at J, with 20 bases between. CDR3 size: 16 residues. Germline V CDR1 and CDR2: LNHDA, SQIVND (reference sequence). The chain carries TRBV19 and TRBJ1-4; D possibly corresponds to TRBD1 (5 bases). Sequenced material: peripheral blood. The receptor was isolated from a human donor in a cohort sampled during active COVID-19. This CDR3 reads CASSPPLGRILEKLFF. In DNA, the CDR3 is TGTGCCAGTAGTCCACCGCTGGGGCGGATTCTTGAAAAACTGTTTTTT.